These 8 T cell receptor beta chains were all obtained from the same sample, sequenced in a study of liver allograft versus peripheral blood T cells (dated by TCRdb to the early 2020s). A note on the overall study: T cell receptor repertoires present within transplanted livers were compared with repertoires in the peripheral blood of liver transplant recipients.

This sample was sequenced with an Illumina MiSeq. TCRdb reworked the public reads: Q25 trimming with fastp, MiXCR clone assembly, productive beta chains retained. Each record represents a unique CDR3 protein, reported with the most common genes and DNA among its rows. The sample profile shows approximately 15,000 distinct CDR3 sequences; 20% of them were found once. The ten biggest clones cover under 6.5% of the sample. Receptors originate from a human patient who had a liver transplant. After a transplant, some of the T cells may come from the graft donor.

By its share, this clonotype is medium-sized. The chain recombines TRBV19 with TRBJ1-5; 10 nucleotides align to TRBD1. This CDR3 has 15 residues. Germline CDR1 LNHDA, CDR2 SQIVND (reference sequence). With V trimmed by 4 bases and J by 4 bases, 4 bases remained unmatched. CDR3 in amino acids: CASSTGQGHNQPQHF. The CDR3, as DNA: TGTGCCAGTAGTACGGGACAGGGGCATAATCAGCCCCAGCATTTT.

In its sample, this clonotype was seen a few times. The rearrangement joins TRBV7-2 to TRBJ2-3; TRBD2 matches 7 bases. J gave up 5 bases and V 0 bases, and 2 bases lay outside the gene matches. Germline V gene sequence: CDR1 SGHTA, CDR2 FQGNSA. This CDR3 region has 14 residues. The CDR3 bases are TGTGCCAGCAGCTTAGCGGCGGGGGAAGATACGCAGTATTTT. Its protein is CASSLAAGEDTQYF.

This clonotype ranks as medium-sized. The CDR3 nucleotides read TGTGCCAGCGGGACGGAGATGAACACTGAAGCTTTCTTT. Translation gives CASGTEMNTEAFF. The V call is TRBV19, the J call TRBJ1-1, with a tentative D call TRBD1 (5 bases). Trimming pared 9 bases from V and 0 bases from J, leaving 11 bases between. The CDR3 contains 13 residues. Looked up from germline, CDR1 is LNHDA and CDR2 is SQIVND (reference sequence).

A few counts support this clonotype. The V call is TRBV28, the J call TRBJ2-1; D ambiguous. The CDR3 is made up of 15 amino acids. Germline values: CDR1 MDHEN, CDR2 SYDVKM. V was shortened by 5 bases and J by 1 base, with 12 bases between the two germline ends. DNA of the CDR3: TGTGCCAGCAGTCTCCCCCCGGGTTCCTACAATGAGCAGTTCTTC. Translation: CASSLPPGSYNEQFF.

The gene calls are TRBV15 and TRBJ1-1; TRBD1 might be the D (6 bases). The CDR3 runs to 14 residues. The germline V and J ends were trimmed by 4 bases and 1 base, with 10 bases remaining between them. Germline V gives CDR1 LNHNV, CDR2 YYDKDF (reference sequence). CDR3 sequence reads: CATSTEQGNTEAFF. The CDR3 nucleotides are TGTGCCACCAGCACCGAACAGGGGAACACTGAAGCTTTCTTT.

This clonotype is categorized as medium-sized. CDR3 in DNA: TGTGCCAGTAGTACCCGACAGGACTATGGCTACACCTTC. Translating it yields CASSTRQDYGYTF. The chain has TRBV19 and TRBJ1-2, with a possible D match to TRBD1 (6 bases). The CDR3 extends over 13 amino acids. Germline values: CDR1 LNHDA, CDR2 SQIVND (reference sequence). Trimming left V 4 bases short and J 3 bases short, with 9 bases between.

By share, this clonotype ranks as medium-sized. The chain employs TRBV6-2 or TRBV6-3 and TRBJ1-1; D gene uncertain. CDR3 size: 13 residues. Trimming removed 4 bases at V and 1 base at J, with 7 bases between. In germline, CDR1 is MNHEY, CDR2 SVGEGT. The CDR3 nucleotides read TGTGCCAGCAGTTTCTCGGAGAACACTGAAGCTTTCTTT. Amino acids: CASSFSENTEAFF.

This clonotype rates as medium-sized. This chain uses TRBV29-1 with TRBJ1-1; D not certain. The germline gives CDR1 SQVTM, CDR2 ANQGSEA. V dropped 7 bases and J dropped 0 bases, with 3 bases sitting between them. There are 10 residues in the CDR3. The CDR3 here is CSALNTEAFF. The CDR3 DNA follows: TGCAGCGCCCTGAACACTGAAGCTTTCTTT.